The subject of this entry is one T cell receptor beta chain. Its antigen is not known. This entry comes from a study of cytotoxic CD8 clonotypes in ibrutinib-treated CLL. Across the whole study: Among the patients, over 9 presented as relapsed/refractory and over 14 as treatment-naive; about 17 showed unmutated IGHV. A mean of about 250,000 productive templates and about 88,000 productive rearrangements was obtained per sample.

The table came from immunoSEQ multiplex PCR; TCRdb's copy has only in-frame clones and leaves some out. The data contain under 200,000 clones, about 80% of them seen just once; the ten biggest clones take up roughly 4.6%. Broader study findings: At the start, clonality exceeded age-matched healthy donors and followed circulating CD8+ T-cell counts.

The source is a human donor with chronic lymphocytic leukemia. Sequenced here: PBMCs, sampled after 24 months of ibrutinib treatment.

The CDR3 spells CASSSGLAGVSIGQYF. The CDR3 coding sequence is TGTGCCAGCAGCTCGGGACTAGCGGGAGTCTCCATTGGGCAGTATTTT. The genes are TRBV7-8 and TRBJ2-3, with 14 bases lining up with TRBD2. Germline trimming cut 4 bases from V and 11 bases from J; bases unmatched to any gene: 11. The CDR3 sequence is 16 residues long. CDR1 and CDR2 from the germline V gene are SGHVS and FQNEAQ.